The entry below gives a single T cell receptor (beta chain) sequence along with its context. This sample is part of a study of blood T cell repertoires in COVID-19. Looking at the study overall: The United States, Italy and Spain supplied acute and convalescent COVID-19 samples. From T cells, B-cell-depleted T cells, or PBMCs came the material, which was cDNA or gDNA.

In the original analysis: Nucleated cell number was recorded as an estimate derived from reference gene primer amplification. Profiled with immunoSEQ multiplex PCR; TCRdb holds only in-frame clones, not every one. The V and J calls and clone size were taken over from that table, and D and trimming were inferred from the DNA. The data hold fewer than 130,000 clones, with around 80% observed a single time. Germline CDR1 KGHDR, CDR2 SFDVKD. This CDR3 contains 16 residues. The J segment lost 7 bases and the V segment lost 2 bases, leaving 4 bases of the junction unmatched. This sequence was found in a man in his 70s with active or convalescent COVID-19. Sequences were obtained from peripheral blood. V gene TRBV24-1 combines with J gene TRBJ2-1; TRBD2 aligns across 13 bases. The CDR3 loop reads CATSDSGLAGVNEQFF. CDR3 sequence (DNA): TGTGCCACCAGTGATTCCGGACTAGCGGGAGTTAATGAGCAGTTCTTC.